The 8 T cell receptor beta chains listed next were all sequenced from one sample in a study of response to subunit inactivated influenza vaccine. TCRdb called the RT-PCR reads again in MiXCR, with one record for every CDR3 protein. The sample lists 290,000 or so distinct CDR3 sequences; 20% to 25% were seen once. This sample comprised PBMCs from blood, obtained less than 22 months after vaccination. The receptors originated from a man between 50 and 69 years old who received an inactivated influenza vaccine.

V gene TRBV5-1 combines with J gene TRBJ1-1; D is perhaps TRBD1 (5 bases). V lost 1 base to trimming and J lost 0 bases, with 16 bases between them. Germline V gives CDR1 SGHRS, CDR2 YFSETQ. The CDR3 extends over 17 amino acids. CDR3 bases: TGCGCCAGCAGCTTGTTTGGGGCAGGCCACATGAACACTGAAGCTTTCTTT. Its translation is CASSLFGAGHMNTEAFF. The entire variable domain, with the rest obtained from reference TRBV5-1 and TRBJ1-1, is as follows: KAGVTQTPRYLIKTRGQQVTLSCSPISGHRSVSWYQQTPGQGLQFLFEYFSETQRNKGNFPGRFSGRQFSNSRSEMNVSTLELGDSALYLCASSLFGAGHMNTEAFFGQGTRLTVV.

The chain employs TRBV5-1 and TRBJ2-1; D is undetermined. CDR3 length equals 13 residues. Trimming took 5 bases from V and 0 from J, leaving 6 bases between them. Per the germline V gene, CDR1 is SGHRS and CDR2 is YFSETQ. The CDR3 protein is CASRVYSYNEQFF. The CDR3 coding sequence is TGCGCCAGCAGAGTCTACTCCTACAATGAGCAGTTCTTC. Using reference TRBV5-1 and TRBJ2-1 for the parts outside the CDR3, the full variable domain is KAGVTQTPRYLIKTRGQQVTLSCSPISGHRSVSWYQQTPGQGLQFLFEYFSETQRNKGNFPGRFSGRQFSNSRSEMNVSTLELGDSALYLCASRVYSYNEQFFGPGTRLTVL.

This clonotype occurred many times. V is TRBV19 and J is TRBJ1-5; D unclear. Between the trimmed V and J ends, which lost 0 bases and 4 bases, there was a span of 10 bases. Germline CDR1 and CDR2: LNHDA and SQIVND (reference sequence). This CDR3 comprises 15 residues. CDR3 in DNA: TGTGCCAGTAGTATAGATGTTCGACGGAATCAGCCCCAGCATTTT. As protein: CASSIDVRRNQPQHF.

This clonotype was seen a handful of times. V usage is TRBV20-1 and J usage is TRBJ2-5; either TRBD1 or TRBD2 may supply D (6 bases each). The germline V gene encodes CDR1 DFQATT and CDR2 SNEGSKA (reference sequence). CDR3 size: 12 residues. Between the trimmed V and J ends, which lost 4 bases and 5 bases, there was a span of 11 bases. CDR3 sequence: CSAMDSGETQYF. CDR3 DNA sequence: TGCAGTGCTATGGACAGCGGGGAGACCCAGTACTTC.

The V gene is TRBV28, the J gene TRBJ2-5; 7 nucleotides match TRBD1. This CDR3 is 14 amino acids long. CDR1 and CDR2 from the germline V gene are MDHEN and SYDVKM. The trim removed 2 bases at V and 5 bases at J, leaving 5 bases unmatched. CDR3 in DNA: TGTGCCAGCAGTTTACCCCAGGGGGTGGAGACCCAGTACTTC. This gives the protein CASSLPQGVETQYF.

In its sample, this clonotype was seen a few times. The V gene is TRBV5-4, the J gene TRBJ1-2; D ambiguous. CDR1 is SGHNT and CDR2 is YYREEE in the germline V gene (reference sequence). Trimming took 3 bases from V and 8 from J, leaving 23 bases between them. The CDR3 is made up of 16 amino acids. CDR3 nucleotide sequence: TGTGCCAGCAGCTCACAGCCGGTCACGGGCGAGGACGGCTACACCTTC. Translating gives CASSSQPVTGEDGYTF. The whole variable domain, filled in from reference TRBV5-4 and TRBJ1-2, reads ETGVTQSPTHLIKTRGQQVTLRCSSQSGHNTVSWYQQALGQGPQFIFQYYREEENGRGNFPPRFSGLQFPNYSSELNVNALELDDSALYLCASSSQPVTGEDGYTFGSGTRLTVV.

At least ten counts were recorded for this clonotype. Written as DNA, the CDR3 is TGTGCCAGCAGCCAGACAGGGGACTATCAGCCCCAGCATTTT. Protein: CASSQTGDYQPQHF. The V call is TRBV6-2 or TRBV6-3, the J call TRBJ1-5; 8 bases are a match to TRBD1. With 6 bases clipped from V and 5 bases from J, the junction kept 6 bases outside the gene matches. The CDR3 has 14 residues. Per germline, CDR1 MNHEY and CDR2 SVGEGT.

This clonotype came up a few times. V and J are TRBV28 and TRBJ1-1; 9 nucleotides match TRBD1. The CDR3 runs to 17 residues. V trimming: 6 bases; J trimming: 1 base; junction bases outside the gene matches: 12. Germline V gene data show CDR1 as MDHEN and CDR2 as SYDVKM. The CDR3 DNA reads as TGTGCCAGCAGACTTAGTGATGGACAGGGGTGGAACACTGAAGCTTTCTTT. This sequence encodes CASRLSDGQGWNTEAFF.